What follows describes a single T cell receptor beta chain. Sequenced by immunoSEQ multiplex PCR; TCRdb stores in-frame clones only, minus some. The data show 750,000 to 1,000,000 clones, over 90% seen once. The sample comes from a study of shared clonotypes between healthy human individuals. Study overall: Each donor had three CD4 naive, three CD4 memory, two CD8 naive and one CD8 memory plate.

The CDR3 has 17 residues. The V end lost 6 bases, the J end lost 3 bases, and 24 bases lay between the germline ends. Germline V gene lookup returns CDR1 LNHDA and CDR2 SQIVND (reference sequence). Terminally differentiated effector memory CD45RA+ cells were excluded from the naive CD8 cells, which were CD45RO-negative and positively selected for CCR7. Material for sequencing was naive CD8+ T cells sorted from blood. The clonotype comes from a man under 40 in good health. The V and J genes are TRBV19 and TRBJ2-7; tentative D call: TRBD1 (8 bases). Here the CDR3 reads CASRSIGQGGADYEQYF. CDR3 DNA: TGTGCCAGTAGATCAATAGGACAGGGAGGGGCTGACTACGAGCAGTACTTC.